What follows is one TCR beta chain and its context. This sample stems from a study of blood T cell repertoires in COVID-19. As for the study in general: Acute and convalescent COVID-19 samples came from the United States, Italy and Spain. Sample material is recorded as cDNA or gDNA derived from T cells, B-cell-depleted T cells, or PBMCs.

Original processing methods: Estimation of nucleated cell counts was performed using reference gene primer amplification. TCRdb's copy holds only in-frame clones and misses some; the assay was immunoSEQ multiplex PCR. That table furnishes V, J and clone size, whereas the DNA furnished D and trimming. The sample contains 260,000 or so clones, approximately 88% of which appear only once. Germline CDR1 is ENHRY and CDR2 is SYGVKD. The CDR3 consists of 18 residues. V lost 7 bases and J 1 base, leaving 22 bases between the germline ends. Source material: peripheral blood. The receptor was derived from a human donor in a cohort sampled during active COVID-19. The chain is built from TRBV10-3 and TRBJ2-2; a weak D match, TRBD2 (6 bases). CDR3 residues: CAIMVPGGGALNTGELFF. The DNA for the CDR3 is TGTGCCATCATGGTACCCGGCGGCGGGGCCCTGAACACCGGGGAGCTGTTTTTT.